Shown below are 30 T cell receptor beta chains from a single sample sequenced in a study of blood T cells in healthy people across ages. Sample-barcoded 5' priming and a J-beta primer mix drove a second PCR of about 6 to 12 cycles. From the 5' RACE reads, TCRdb called clonotypes with MiXCR, one entry per CDR3 protein. The table shows about 1.5 million distinct CDR3 sequences, with about 43% occurring only once. The specimen was blood. The receptors stem from a woman between 18 and 29 years old in good health.

This chain joins TRBV12-3 or TRBV12-4 and TRBJ2-1; TRBD2 agrees at 10 bases. V trimming: 6 bases; J trimming: 4 bases; junction bases outside the gene matches: 15. This CDR3 contains 18 residues. The CDR3 DNA reads TGTGCCAGCAGCCCCCGAGAAATAGCGGGGGGTCTATACAATGAGCAGTTCTTC. Protein sequence: CASSPREIAGGLYNEQFF.

There are a few counts of this clonotype. The gene calls are TRBV7-6 and TRBJ1-4, with 7 bases identical to TRBD1. The germline V gene has CDR1 SGHVS and CDR2 FNYEAQ. Trimming took 1 base from V and 1 from J; bases not matched to a gene: 9. This CDR3 spans 18 amino acids. The CDR3 DNA follows: TGTGCCAGCAGCTTAGATAAGGGGGCCGTTGGAACTAATGAAAAACTGTTTTTT. Amino acids: CASSLDKGAVGTNEKLFF.

V gene TRBV20-1 combines with J gene TRBJ2-1; 13 bases fit TRBD2. The J call is doubtful: the DNA matches TRBJ2-7 better. This CDR3 is 18 amino acids long. The germline CDR1 and CDR2 sequences are DFQATT and SNEGSKA (reference sequence). The CDR3 here is CSPTGTSGDYSSYNEQYF. The CDR3 coding sequence is TGCAGTCCAACCGGGACTAGCGGGGACTATAGCTCCTACAATGAGCAGTACTTC.

Concerning this clonotype: Compared with germline, one end of the junction differs, possibly owing to a read error. The chain couples TRBV6-6 to TRBJ2-7; the D is unclear. Germline V lookup: CDR1 MNHNY, CDR2 SVGAGI (reference sequence). The CDR3 runs to 15 residues. CDR3 residues: CASSYSPQSSDEQYF. The CDR3 coding sequence is TGTGCCAGCAGTTACTCTCCACAGAGCTCCGACGAGCAGTACTTC.

The chain uses TRBV3-1 and TRBJ1-2; TRBD1 is a possible D gene (5 bases). Germline assignment: CDR1 LGHDT and CDR2 YNNKEL (reference sequence). This CDR3 contains 14 residues. V was shortened by 1 base and J by 4 bases, with 10 bases between the two germline ends. CDR3 residues: CASSQGQGPYGYTF. CDR3 sequence (DNA): TGTGCCAGCAGCCAAGGCCAGGGTCCCTATGGCTACACCTTC.

The rearrangement uses TRBV20-1 and TRBJ1-5, with D uncertain. CDR1 and CDR2 from the germline V gene are DFQATT and SNEGSKA (reference sequence). V was clipped by 5 bases and J by 0 bases, with 26 bases between them. CDR3 length equals 19 residues. The CDR3 spells CSAQNTAGDITYSNQPQHF. CDR3 nucleotide sequence: TGCAGTGCTCAAAACACAGCGGGAGACATAACCTATAGCAATCAGCCCCAGCATTTT.

This clonotype has only one observation. The chain employs TRBV18 and TRBJ1-2; TRBD1 matches 7 bases. V trimming: 6 bases; J trimming: 4 bases; junction bases outside the gene matches: 14. The length of the CDR3 is 16 residues. Germline CDR1 KGHSH, CDR2 LQKENI. The CDR3 region is CASSQSLTGVAYGYTF. For the CDR3, the DNA is TGTGCCAGCTCTCAATCCCTTACAGGGGTGGCCTATGGCTACACCTTC. Complete variable domain (other parts from reference TRBV18 and TRBJ1-2): NAGVMQNPRHLVRRRGQEARLRCSPMKGHSHVYWYRQLPEEGLKFMVYLQKENIIDESGMPKERFSAEFPKEGPSILRIQQVVRGDSAAYFCASSQSLTGVAYGYTFGSGTRLTVV.

The chain's CDR3 is CASRGRPNTGELFF. The CDR3 DNA reads as TGTGCCAGCAGGGGCCGTCCGAACACCGGGGAGCTGTTTTTT. V is TRBV12-3 or TRBV12-4 and J is TRBJ2-2, with D uncertain. The length of the CDR3 is 14 residues. Trimming removed 6 bases from V and 0 bases from J, with 8 bases in between.

The V and J genes are TRBV3-1 and TRBJ1-4, with 9 bases aligning to TRBD1. The CDR3 loop spans 16 amino acids. V gave up 3 bases and J gave up 8 bases; unmatched junction bases: 10. The germline gives CDR1 LGHDT, CDR2 YNNKEL (reference sequence). CDR3: CASSQFPRQGGEKLFF. CDR3 nucleotides: TGTGCCAGCAGCCAGTTCCCCCGACAGGGGGGCGAAAAACTGTTTTTT.

V usage is TRBV7-9 and J usage is TRBJ2-6; D is perhaps TRBD2 (5 bases). The CDR3 covers 15 residues. Trimming stripped 4 bases from V and 0 bases from J, with 7 bases between. CDR1 is SEHNR and CDR2 is FQNEAQ in the germline V gene (reference sequence). CDR3: CASSSDFSGANVLTF. In nucleotides, the CDR3 is TGTGCCAGCAGCTCGGACTTCTCTGGGGCCAACGTCCTGACTTTC.

The chain links TRBV12-3 or TRBV12-4 to TRBJ1-1; 8 nucleotides agree with TRBD1. CDR3 length: 13 residues. V shed 5 bases, J shed 6 bases, and the junction held 5 bases outside the gene matches. CDR3 sequence: CASSPTGEPEAFF. In DNA form, the CDR3 reads TGTGCCAGCAGTCCGACAGGGGAACCTGAAGCTTTCTTT.

This clonotype was seen just once. One junction end does not reproduce the germline sequence, and a read error may be involved. The rearrangement links TRBV9 to TRBJ2-3; 8 bases line up with TRBD2. Germline V gene sequence: CDR1 SGDLS, CDR2 YYNGEE. This CDR3 comprises 18 residues. The CDR3: CASSVAGGRRLSTDTQYF. CDR3 DNA: TGTGCCAGTAGCGTAGCAGGCGGGAGGCGACTTTCCACAGATACGCAGTATTTT.

The V call is TRBV12-3 or TRBV12-4, the J call TRBJ2-1, with 11 bases that match TRBD2. With 6 bases clipped from V and 6 bases from J, the junction kept 10 bases outside the gene matches. The CDR3 length is 16 residues. Here the CDR3 reads CASRKTGTSGLNEQFF. Written as DNA, the CDR3 is TGTGCCAGCAGAAAGACCGGGACTAGCGGTCTCAATGAGCAGTTCTTC.

This clonotype has just a few counts. The gene calls are TRBV15 and TRBJ1-2, with 8 nucleotides matching TRBD1. The CDR3 extends over 16 amino acids. Germline trimming cut 5 bases from V and 8 bases from J; bases unmatched to any gene: 16. Germline V gene lookup returns CDR1 LNHNV and CDR2 YYDKDF (reference sequence). Here the CDR3 DNA reads TGTGCCACCAGCCTAGGTACCCAGGGGGCGCGGAGCGGCTACACCTTC. Its protein product is CATSLGTQGARSGYTF.

This sequence joins TRBV20-1 and TRBJ2-5, with 7 bases that match TRBD2. The J call may be faulty, since TRBJ2-7 better matches the DNA end. The CDR3 spans 13 residues. Germline V gene sequence: CDR1 DFQATT, CDR2 SNEGSKA (reference sequence). CDR3 nucleotide sequence: TGCAGTGCTAGGGGCGCGGGAGCCCACGAGCAGTACTTC. Protein sequence: CSARGAGAHEQYF.

There are a few counts of this clonotype. The chain is built from TRBV6-6 and TRBJ1-2; no firm D call. Trimming left V 6 bases short and J 7 bases short, with 12 bases between. The CDR3 consists of 12 residues. Germline CDR1 reads MNHNY; CDR2 reads SVGAGI (reference sequence). CDR3 region: CASSQSQFGYTF. The DNA for the CDR3 is TGTGCCAGCAGCCAATCGCAGTTTGGCTACACCTTC.

The gene calls are TRBV27 and TRBJ1-6; D gene ambiguous. This CDR3 has 13 amino acids. Germline V lookup: CDR1 MNHEY, CDR2 SMNVEV (reference sequence). Trimming removed 8 bases at V and 8 bases at J, with 13 bases between. The CDR3 bases are TGTGCCAGCTCAGCGGACCGGTATTCACCCCTCCACTTT. Translation gives CASSADRYSPLHF.

The chain combines TRBV9 with TRBJ1-5; D not resolved. V was trimmed by 1 base and J by 2 bases, leaving 7 bases between them. CDR3 length equals 14 residues. CDR1 is SGDLS, CDR2 YYNGEE, per germline. The CDR3 here is CASSVSSGNQPQHF. CDR3 in DNA: TGTGCCAGCAGCGTAAGTAGTGGCAATCAGCCCCAGCATTTT.

The rearrangement joins TRBV3-1 to TRBJ2-1; 8 bases map to TRBD1. This CDR3 contains 16 residues. Unmatched junction bases numbered 7, after V lost 3 bases and J lost 3 bases. Germline-derived CDR1 and CDR2 are LGHDT and YNNKEL (reference sequence). The CDR3, as DNA: TGTGCCAGCAGCCAGACCGACAGGGGTCTCTACAATGAGCAGTTCTTC. It codes for CASSQTDRGLYNEQFF.

The V gene is TRBV6-6, the J gene TRBJ2-3; possible D gene TRBD2, 5 bases. The ends were cut back, 6 bases at V and 3 bases at J, with 13 bases in the middle. The CDR3 has 14 residues. Germline V gene data show CDR1 as MNHNY and CDR2 as SVGAGI (reference sequence). The CDR3 here is CASSLSTGTDTQYF. In nucleotides, the CDR3 is TGTGCCAGCAGCCTTTCCACGGGGACAGATACGCAGTATTTT.

This chain joins TRBV10-3 and TRBJ2-1; 7 bases are shared with TRBD1. Germline CDR1 reads ENHRY; CDR2 reads SYGVKD. V shed 2 bases and J 2 bases; nucleotides not matched to a gene: 6. The CDR3 sequence is 16 residues long. The CDR3: CAISEITGTAYNEQFF. The CDR3 nucleotides read TGTGCCATCAGTGAGATTACCGGGACAGCCTACAATGAGCAGTTCTTC.

In its sample, this clonotype was seen many times. The chain links TRBV20-1 to TRBJ2-5; weak D call: TRBD2 (5 bases). Germline V gene lookup returns CDR1 DFQATT and CDR2 SNEGSKA (reference sequence). V was trimmed by 4 bases and J by 11 bases, leaving 20 bases between them. CDR3 length: 13 amino acids. The DNA for the CDR3 is TGCAGTGCTACCGAGGGCCCTTTTAATGAGCAGTACTTC. This encodes CSATEGPFNEQYF.

This clonotype has a handful of counts. CDR3 sequence reads: CASSEDGGGPNEQFF. CDR3 sequence (DNA): TGTGCCAGCAGTGAAGATGGCGGGGGACCGAATGAGCAGTTCTTC. V gene TRBV2 combines with J gene TRBJ2-1, with 7 bases aligning to TRBD2. The CDR3 has 15 amino acids. V shed 1 base, J shed 7 bases, and the junction held 7 bases outside the gene matches. From germline, CDR1 is SNHLY and CDR2 FYNNEI.

This clonotype has only a few counts. The chain couples TRBV5-1 to TRBJ1-2; the match to TRBD1 covers 8 bases. With 3 bases clipped from V and 4 bases from J, the junction kept 8 bases outside the gene matches. The CDR3 totals 15 residues. The germline V gene encodes CDR1 SGHRS and CDR2 YFSETQ. CDR3 amino acids: CASSSENRGGYGYTF. The CDR3 DNA reads as TGCGCCAGCAGCTCGGAAAACAGGGGGGGCTATGGCTACACCTTC.

The table lists this clonotype with a few counts. The chain uses TRBV12-3 or TRBV12-4 and TRBJ1-5, with no clear D. The CDR3 has 13 residues. The V end was cut by 6 bases, the J end by 3 bases, with 9 bases between. CDR3 coding DNA: TGTGCCAGCAGCGCGTTACACAATCAGCCCCAGCATTTT. This sequence encodes CASSALHNQPQHF.

This chain joins TRBV11-2 and TRBJ1-2; no clear D gene. CDR3 length: 13 amino acids. V lost 5 bases and J 4 bases, leaving 11 bases between the germline ends. Germline V gives CDR1 SGHAT, CDR2 FQNNGV. In DNA form, the CDR3 reads TGTGCCAGCAGCCCGGAAACGGCCTATGGCTACACCTTC. This codes for CASSPETAYGYTF. Full variable domain (rest looked up from reference TRBV11-2 and TRBJ1-2): EAGVAQSPRYKIIEKRQSVAFWCNPISGHATLYWYQQILGQGPKLLIQFQNNGVVDDSQLPKDRFSAERLKGVDSTLKIQPAKLEDSAVYLCASSPETAYGYTFGSGTRLTVV.

V and J are TRBV20-1 and TRBJ1-2; D is unclear. V was trimmed by 4 bases and J by 7 bases, leaving 7 bases between them. The CDR3 totals 10 residues. Per the germline V gene, CDR1 is DFQATT and CDR2 is SNEGSKA (reference sequence). Here the CDR3 DNA reads TGCAGTGCTACTGAGGGTGGCTACACCTTC. Amino acid sequence: CSATEGGYTF.

The chain carries TRBV5-1 and TRBJ2-5; TRBD1 matches 9 bases. The CDR3 has 15 residues. CDR1 and CDR2 from the germline V gene are SGHRS and YFSETQ. The ends lost 0 bases at V and 11 bases at J; junction bases unmatched: 11. This CDR3 is CASSLAWDRVNEQYF. CDR3 nucleotide sequence: TGCGCCAGCAGCTTGGCCTGGGACAGGGTGAATGAGCAGTACTTC.

The V gene is TRBV20-1, the J gene TRBJ2-3; TRBD2 aligns across 8 bases. This CDR3 has 19 amino acids. V gave up 0 bases and J gave up 1 base; unmatched junction bases: 15. The germline V gene encodes CDR1 DFQATT and CDR2 SNEGSKA (reference sequence). The DNA for the CDR3 is TGCAGTGCTAGAGATCGAAAAGCGGGGGCGATTCGTGGCACAGATACGCAGTATTTT. Protein sequence: CSARDRKAGAIRGTDTQYF.

The chain links TRBV27 to TRBJ2-5; D may be TRBD2 (6 bases). Germline loops: CDR1 MNHEY, CDR2 SMNVEV (reference sequence). This CDR3 has 14 amino acids. Trimming stripped 1 base from V and 5 bases from J, with 11 bases between. The CDR3 nucleotides read TGTGCCAGCAGTTTATTAAAGGCGGGGGAGACCCAGTACTTC. This encodes CASSLLKAGETQYF.